This note documents a single T cell receptor beta chain sequence. The assay was immunoSEQ multiplex PCR, and TCRdb's table has in-frame clones only and misses some. Here the sample spans about 150,000 clones, roughly 78% being singletons. Cohort placement rested on clinical history that participants reported themselves. Two negative PCRs, clearance, or symptom resolution had been documented for recovered Cohort 3 donors. The data belong to a study of blood T cell repertoires in COVID-19. For the study at large: The United States, Italy and Spain provided the acute and convalescent COVID-19 samples. From T cells, B-cell-depleted T cells, or PBMCs came the material, which was cDNA or gDNA.

The CDR3 loop spans 14 amino acids. Losses at the gene ends were 4 bases for V and 8 bases for J; bases not matched to a gene: 4. Germline V gene sequence: CDR1 SGHRS, CDR2 YFSETQ. Material for sequencing was PBMCs or T cells enriched from blood (not recorded which). The chain couples TRBV5-1 to TRBJ2-1; 12 positions agree with TRBD2. The TCR sequence derives from a woman between 45 and 65 years old who had recovered from COVID-19. The CDR3 DNA reads as TGCGCCAGCAGCCCCCGACTAGCGGGGGATGAGCAGTTCTTC. Protein sequence: CASSPRLAGDEQFF. Combining the CDR3 with reference TRBV5-1 and TRBJ2-1 gives the whole variable domain KAGVTQTPRYLIKTRGQQVTLSCSPISGHRSVSWYQQTPGQGLQFLFEYFSETQRNKGNFPGRFSGRQFSNSRSEMNVSTLELGDSALYLCASSPRLAGDEQFFGPGTRLTVL.